Sequencing of this T cell receptor (beta chain) was carried out in a study of T cells after yellow fever vaccination. This clonotype appeared many times. Germline trimming cut 2 bases from V and 2 bases from J; bases unmatched to any gene: 6. Germline CDR1 ENHRY, CDR2 SYGVKD. The CDR3 contains 16 residues. From the 5' RACE reads, TCRdb called clonotypes with MiXCR, one entry per CDR3 protein. The sample records about 30,000 distinct CDR3 sequences, around 4.8% being singletons. The J gene is TRBJ2-3, the V gene TRBV10-3; 8 nucleotides line up with TRBD2. The TCR was taken from a man between 25 and 39 years old who received the YFV17D yellow fever vaccine. Specimen: CD8+ T cells sorted from PBMCs, collected 5 days after the yellow fever booster vaccination. CDR3 amino acids: CAISERLAGYTDTQYF. In DNA, the CDR3 is TGTGCCATCAGTGAGAGGTTAGCGGGATACACAGATACGCAGTATTTT.